This T cell receptor beta chain stems from a study of cytomegalovirus exposure and HLA in healthy donors. Per the germline V gene, CDR1 is SGHNT and CDR2 is YYREEE (reference sequence). This CDR3 spans 16 amino acids. Trimming at V came to 0 bases and at J to 3 bases, leaving 2 bases not matched to a gene. The PCR had 60 Vbeta and 13 Jbeta primers. Sequencing was performed with immunoSEQ multiplex PCR; in TCRdb, only in-frame clones are kept and a portion is missing. This sample contains 150,000 to 200,000 clones. V and J are TRBV5-4 and TRBJ2-1; 11 bases map to TRBD2. The sequence came from a man younger than 40 in good health and CMV-seronegative. The material sequenced was PBMCs. The CDR3 coding sequence is TGTGCCAGCAGCTTGGAACTAGCGGGGGTCTACAATGAGCAGTTCTTC. Translating gives CASSLELAGVYNEQFF.